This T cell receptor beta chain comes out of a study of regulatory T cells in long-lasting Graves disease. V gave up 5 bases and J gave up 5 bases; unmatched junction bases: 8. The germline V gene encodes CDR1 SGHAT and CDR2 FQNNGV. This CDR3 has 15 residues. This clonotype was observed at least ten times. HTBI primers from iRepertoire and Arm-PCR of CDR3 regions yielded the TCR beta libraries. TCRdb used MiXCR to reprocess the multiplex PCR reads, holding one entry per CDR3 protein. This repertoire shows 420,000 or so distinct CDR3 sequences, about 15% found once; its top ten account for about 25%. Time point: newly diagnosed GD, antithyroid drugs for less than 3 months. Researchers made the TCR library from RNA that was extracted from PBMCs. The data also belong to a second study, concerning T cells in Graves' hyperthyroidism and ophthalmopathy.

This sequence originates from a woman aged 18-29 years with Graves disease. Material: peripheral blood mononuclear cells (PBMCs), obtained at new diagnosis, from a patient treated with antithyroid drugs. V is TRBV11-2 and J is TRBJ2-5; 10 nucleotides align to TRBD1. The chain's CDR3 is CASSVGDRGLETQYF. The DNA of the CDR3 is TGTGCCAGCAGCGTAGGAGACAGGGGGCTGGAGACCCAGTACTTC.